The rows below give T cell receptor beta chains drawn from one sample of a study of blood T cell repertoires in COVID-19. Using immunoSEQ multiplex PCR, the repertoire was profiled, and TCRdb retains in-frame clones only, with some absent. The repertoire holds 200,000 or so clones, with approximately 91% as singletons. Sample: peripheral blood. The receptor source for this set is a man aged 60-69 years who had recovered from COVID-19. CDR3s include the opening cysteine and the closing phenylalanine or tryptophan. A D gene is named only where the DNA matches it firmly. Clone size is stated in some rows and not others, as once, few, many or a class when expanded.

v_call: TRBV12-3/TRBV12-4; j_call: TRBJ2-6; clone_size: .; d_call: .; cdr3_aa: CASTPGGANVLTF; cdr3_nt: TGTGCCAGCACCCCGGGAGGGGCCAACGTCCTGACTTTC
v_call: TRBV7-2; j_call: TRBJ2-7; clone_size: .; d_call: .; cdr3_aa: CASSNSGLDEQYF; cdr3_nt: TGTGCCAGCAGCAACTCGGGACTGGACGAGCAGTACTTC
v_call: TRBV6-1; j_call: TRBJ2-7; clone_size: .; d_call: .; cdr3_aa: CASSEVGTLSYEQYF; cdr3_nt: TGTGCCAGCAGTGAAGTCGGGACATTAAGCTACGAGCAGTACTTC
v_call: TRBV18; j_call: TRBJ1-6; clone_size: .; d_call: .; cdr3_aa: CASSPGEGGNSPLHF; cdr3_nt: TGTGCCAGCTCACCAGGGGAGGGTGGTAATTCACCCCTCCACTTT
v_call: TRBV7-9; j_call: TRBJ1-2; clone_size: .; d_call: TRBD1; cdr3_aa: CASSSGQVHGYTF; cdr3_nt: TGTGCCAGCAGCTCTGGACAGGTGCATGGCTACACCTTC
v_call: TRBV7-2; j_call: TRBJ1-3; clone_size: .; d_call: .; cdr3_aa: CASSLSRKGDGNTIYF; cdr3_nt: TGTGCCAGCAGCTTATCGAGAAAGGGGGATGGAAACACCATATATTTT
v_call: TRBV6-2/TRBV6-3; j_call: TRBJ2-7; clone_size: few; d_call: .; cdr3_aa: CASSYPLGRSYEQYF; cdr3_nt: TGTGCCAGCAGTTACCCCCTGGGGCGGTCCTACGAGCAGTACTTC
v_call: TRBV7-6; j_call: TRBJ2-2; clone_size: once; d_call: .; cdr3_aa: CASSFKASNTGELFF; cdr3_nt: TGTGCCAGCAGCTTCAAAGCGTCGAACACCGGGGAGCTGTTTTTT
v_call: TRBV2; j_call: TRBJ2-2; clone_size: .; d_call: TRBD2; cdr3_aa: CASGGDTGELFF; cdr3_nt: TGTGCCAGCGGGGGGGATACCGGGGAGCTGTTTTTT
v_call: TRBV18; j_call: TRBJ2-4; clone_size: .; d_call: TRBD2; cdr3_aa: CASSPPRTSGARNIQYF; cdr3_nt: TGTGCCAGCTCACCACCTCGGACTAGCGGGGCGCGAAACATTCAGTACTTC
v_call: TRBV19; j_call: TRBJ2-3; clone_size: few; d_call: TRBD2; cdr3_aa: CASSPPRLAGDTQYF; cdr3_nt: TGTGCCAGTAGTCCCCCCCGGTTAGCGGGAGATACGCAGTATTTT
v_call: TRBV27; j_call: TRBJ2-1; clone_size: .; d_call: .; cdr3_aa: CASFTPGRGNEQFF; cdr3_nt: TGTGCCAGCTTTACCCCCGGCAGGGGTAATGAGCAGTTCTTC
v_call: TRBV7-8; j_call: TRBJ2-7; clone_size: .; d_call: .; cdr3_aa: CASSLAGGGSYEQYF; cdr3_nt: TGTGCCAGCAGCTTAGCGGGGGGAGGCTCCTACGAGCAGTACTTC
v_call: TRBV5-1; j_call: TRBJ1-5; clone_size: .; d_call: .; cdr3_aa: CASSPSGQLGQPQHF; cdr3_nt: TGCGCCAGCAGCCCTAGCGGACAGCTCGGTCAGCCCCAGCATTTT
v_call: TRBV7-3; j_call: TRBJ1-1; clone_size: .; d_call: TRBD1; cdr3_aa: CASSSTPGGTGTEAFF; cdr3_nt: TGTGCCAGCAGCTCCACACCAGGGGGTACGGGCACTGAAGCTTTCTTT
v_call: TRBV7-3; j_call: TRBJ2-2; clone_size: .; d_call: TRBD1; cdr3_aa: CASSSRLQGAQPGELFF; cdr3_nt: TGTGCCAGCAGCTCGAGATTACAGGGGGCGCAACCCGGGGAGCTGTTTTTT
v_call: TRBV19; j_call: TRBJ2-7; clone_size: .; d_call: .; cdr3_aa: CASSIRAGESYEQYF; cdr3_nt: TGTGCCAGTAGTATAAGAGCAGGGGAGTCCTACGAGCAGTACTTC
v_call: TRBV18; j_call: TRBJ1-5; clone_size: .; d_call: TRBD1; cdr3_aa: CASSPTGGGNQPQHF; cdr3_nt: TGTGCCAGCTCACCGACAGGGGGCGGCAATCAGCCCCAGCATTTT
v_call: TRBV29-1; j_call: TRBJ1-1; clone_size: .; d_call: .; cdr3_aa: CSVAGGAFF; cdr3_nt: TGCAGCGTTGCCGGAGGAGCTTTCTTT
v_call: TRBV3-1/TRBV3-2; j_call: TRBJ2-2; clone_size: .; d_call: TRBD2; cdr3_aa: CASRPSGRAPGELFF; cdr3_nt: TGTGCCAGCAGACCCAGCGGGAGGGCCCCCGGGGAGCTGTTTTTT
v_call: TRBV11-2; j_call: TRBJ1-1; clone_size: once; d_call: .; cdr3_aa: CASRLTDTEISAFF; cdr3_nt: TGTGCCAGCAGATTGACCGACACCGAGATATCAGCTTTCTTT
v_call: TRBV4-1; j_call: TRBJ2-1; clone_size: .; d_call: TRBD2; cdr3_aa: CASRPAQRGVLNEQFF; cdr3_nt: TGCGCCAGCAGGCCAGCCCAGCGGGGGGTCCTCAATGAGCAGTTCTTC
v_call: TRBV14; j_call: TRBJ1-6; clone_size: .; d_call: .; cdr3_aa: CASSQRQDSPLHF; cdr3_nt: TGTGCCAGCAGCCAACGACAGGATTCACCCCTCCACTTT
v_call: TRBV11-3; j_call: TRBJ2-3; clone_size: .; d_call: TRBD1; cdr3_aa: CASSDTGGDTQYF; cdr3_nt: TGTGCCAGCAGCGACACAGGGGGAGATACGCAGTATTTT
v_call: TRBV5-4; j_call: TRBJ2-1; clone_size: .; d_call: .; cdr3_aa: CASRPDLSYNEQFF; cdr3_nt: TGTGCCAGCAGGCCGGACTTGTCCTACAATGAGCAGTTCTTC
v_call: TRBV30; j_call: TRBJ2-4; clone_size: .; d_call: .; cdr3_aa: CAWSGGGKNIQYF; cdr3_nt: TGTGCCTGGAGTGGAGGAGGCAAAAACATTCAGTACTTC
v_call: TRBV18; j_call: TRBJ2-1; clone_size: .; d_call: TRBD2; cdr3_aa: CASSQGLADSYNEQFF; cdr3_nt: TGTGCCAGCTCACAAGGACTAGCCGACTCCTACAATGAGCAGTTCTTC